These 5 T cell receptor beta chains were all obtained from the same sample, sequenced in a study of cytomegalovirus exposure and HLA in healthy donors. Amplification used 60 Vbeta primers and 13 Jbeta primers. The repertoire was sequenced with immunoSEQ multiplex PCR; TCRdb's copy has only in-frame clones and lacks some. The sample comprises about 74,000 clones, 60% to 75% of which are singletons, and around 10% rests with the top ten. Sequences were obtained from PBMCs. These TCRs come from a woman aged 40-49 years in good health and CMV-seropositive.

The chain uses TRBV19 and TRBJ1-5; possibly TRBD1 for D (6 bases). The CDR3 sequence is 16 residues long. V was trimmed by 5 bases and J by 2 bases, leaving 16 bases between them. Germline loops: CDR1 LNHDA, CDR2 SQIVND (reference sequence). This CDR3 is CASSREGGTGNQPQHF. The CDR3 region has the DNA TGTGCCAGTAGTCGAGAAGGGGGAACGGGCAATCAGCCCCAGCATTTT.

V is TRBV7-3 and J is TRBJ1-2, with a tentative D call TRBD1 (5 bases). V was shortened by 8 bases and J by 8 bases, with 18 bases between the two germline ends. This CDR3 contains 13 residues. Germline CDR1 is SGHTA and CDR2 is FQGTGA. CDR3 region: CASRAPGSLGYTF. As DNA, the CDR3 is TGTGCCAGCCGCGCCCCAGGGTCACTGGGCTACACCTTC.

The V call is TRBV30, the J call TRBJ1-3, with D perhaps TRBD1 (5 bases). This CDR3 comprises 16 residues. V lost 3 bases, J lost 0 bases, and 15 bases lay in between. Germline CDR1 reads GTSNPN; CDR2 reads SVGIG (reference sequence). Written as DNA, the CDR3 is TGTGCCTGGAGCAAAAAAGGGACTTTCTCTGGAAACACCATATATTTT. This gives the protein CAWSKKGTFSGNTIYF.

J is TRBJ2-3 and V is TRBV19; D gene uncertain. Germline V gene data show CDR1 as LNHDA and CDR2 as SQIVND (reference sequence). V shed 4 bases and J shed 6 bases, with 8 bases lying between them. The length of the CDR3 is 12 residues. The CDR3 sequence: CASSTSLDTQYF. The CDR3 nucleotides read TGTGCCAGTAGTACTTCACTGGATACGCAGTATTTT.

This clone showed up just a few times. This chain connects TRBV6-1 to TRBJ2-7, with 8 nucleotides matching TRBD2. V lost 4 bases and J lost 3; bases outside the gene matches: 8. Germline loops: CDR1 MNHNS, CDR2 SASEGT. The CDR3 has 15 residues. CDR3 sequence (DNA): TGTGCCAGCAGTGGTCAGACTAGCGCTGGCTACGAGCAGTACTTC. Protein: CASSGQTSAGYEQYF.